A selection of T cell receptor beta chains follows, all from one sample in a study of CD8 T cells in Susac syndrome. TCRdb itself ran the immunoSEQ multiplex PCR reads through MiXCR, one entry per CDR3 protein. The sample records approximately 110,000 distinct CDR3 sequences, about 93% being singletons. The sequenced sample was CD4+ T cells from PBMCs. The receptors were gathered from a human donor in good health. Both conserved end residues are part of each CDR3. The D gene is left open where the match is weak. Size tells how often a clone was seen (once, few, many) or the class of an expanded clone, and some rows leave it out.

D: TRBD2; J: TRBJ2-3; size: NA; V: TRBV12-3/TRBV12-4; CDR3: CASSLRSTSGTTTDTQYF; DNA: TGTGCCAGCAGTTTGCGCTCGACTAGCGGGACTACCACAGATACGCAGTATTTT
D: NA; J: TRBJ2-5; size: NA; V: TRBV28; CDR3: CASSPPGRPTQYF; DNA: TGTGCCAGCAGCCCGCCAGGCCGTCCAACCCAGTACTTC
D: TRBD1; J: TRBJ2-1; size: NA; V: TRBV7-9; CDR3: CASTPDRGFADEQFF; DNA: TGTGCCAGCACGCCCGACAGGGGTTTTGCCGATGAGCAGTTCTTC
D: NA; J: TRBJ1-2; size: NA; V: TRBV14; CDR3: CASSPGTESGYTF; DNA: TGTGCCAGCAGCCCCGGGACGGAGAGTGGCTACACCTTC
D: TRBD1; J: TRBJ1-2; size: NA; V: TRBV19; CDR3: CASSRDRGFYGYTF; DNA: TGTGCCAGTAGTAGGGACAGGGGCTTTTATGGCTACACCTTC
D: NA; J: TRBJ1-5; size: NA; V: TRBV7-9; CDR3: CASSMNRVGNQPQHF; DNA: TGTGCCAGCAGCATGAACAGGGTCGGGAATCAGCCCCAGCATTTT
D: TRBD2; J: TRBJ2-7; size: NA; V: TRBV7-9; CDR3: CASSPFSGREYEQYF; DNA: TGTGCCAGCAGTCCGTTTAGCGGGAGAGAGTACGAGCAGTACTTC
D: TRBD1; J: TRBJ1-1; size: NA; V: TRBV6-2/TRBV6-3; CDR3: CASRDRTGRVTEAFF; DNA: TGTGCCAGCAGAGACCGGACAGGGCGGGTTACTGAAGCTTTCTTT
D: TRBD2; J: TRBJ2-2; size: once; V: TRBV11-2; CDR3: CASSFGAGGPLGAGELFF; DNA: TGTGCCAGCAGCTTCGGAGCGGGAGGGCCTCTCGGGGCCGGGGAGCTGTTTTTT
D: TRBD2; J: TRBJ2-1; size: NA; V: TRBV12-3/TRBV12-4; CDR3: CASSLAGTMEQFF; DNA: TGTGCCAGCAGTTTAGCGGGGACTATGGAGCAGTTCTTC
D: TRBD1; J: TRBJ1-2; size: NA; V: TRBV3-1; CDR3: CASSRDSNYGYTF; DNA: TGTGCCAGCAGCCGGGACAGTAACTATGGCTACACCTTC